Shown below are 23 T cell receptor beta chains from a single sample sequenced in a study of T-cell memory formation after mild COVID-19. TCRdb reprocessed the 5' RACE reads via MiXCR and lists one record per CDR3 protein. The sample consists of about 190,000 distinct CDR3 sequences, roughly 23% of them appearing once. Specimen: PBMCs or a T cell subset sorted from them (not recorded which). The receptor set was obtained from an adult woman who had mild COVID-19 (a few samples of this study predate the infection). Cell type and time point are not known.

The rearrangement links TRBV25-1 to TRBJ2-3; D unclear. Trimming cost V 5 bases and J 0 bases, with 12 bases left between them. The V gene's germline CDR1 is MGHDK and CDR2 SYGVNS. The CDR3 is 15 residues long. CDR3 in DNA: TGTGCCAGCAGTTCCATCGGAACTAGCACAGATACGCAGTATTTT. Its translation is CASSSIGTSTDTQYF.

This clonotype has a handful of counts. The chain employs TRBV9 and TRBJ1-2; weak D call: TRBD1 (6 bases). Germline V gene lookup returns CDR1 SGDLS and CDR2 YYNGEE. The V end was cut by 0 bases, the J end by 5 bases, with 14 bases between. The CDR3 length is 15 residues. CDR3 amino acids: CASSVADRLEYGYTF. For the CDR3, the DNA is TGTGCCAGCAGCGTAGCTGACAGGTTGGAGTATGGCTACACCTTC.

Only a few counts were recorded for this clonotype. CDR3 region: CASSPILDRGQYF. The CDR3 bases are TGCGCCAGCAGCCCTATTTTGGACAGGGGTCAGTATTTT. The V call is TRBV4-1, the J call TRBJ2-3; 9 nucleotides line up with TRBD1. The CDR3 consists of 13 residues. The germline V gene encodes CDR1 MGHRA and CDR2 YSYEKL. J was trimmed by 12 bases and V by 4 bases; bases with no gene match: 8.

The chain links TRBV3-1 to TRBJ1-1; 8 bases are a match to TRBD1. The CDR3 runs 13 residues. Unmatched junction bases numbered 2, after V lost 3 bases and J lost 5 bases. Per germline, CDR1 LGHDT and CDR2 YNNKEL (reference sequence). CDR3 protein: CASSQDRATEAFF. The DNA of the CDR3 is TGTGCCAGCAGCCAGGACAGGGCTACTGAAGCTTTCTTT.

This clonotype was observed a few times. V gene TRBV21-1 combines with J gene TRBJ2-7; the listed D gene, TRBD1, was not tested against the DNA. TRBV21-1 constitutes a pseudogene. The CDR3 extends over 15 amino acids. CDR3 DNA sequence: TGTGCCAGCGTAAATGGGACACCCCAGCCCTACGAGCAGTACTTC. It translates to CASVNGTPQPYEQYF.

This clonotype was seen a handful of times. The chain combines TRBV29-1 with TRBJ1-1, with D unresolved. CDR1 and CDR2 (germline): SQVTM, ANQGSEA. V was shortened by 0 bases and J by 8 bases, with 13 bases between the two germline ends. The CDR3 is 13 amino acids. CDR3 amino acids: CSVEDAVTPEAFF. The CDR3 coding sequence is TGCAGCGTTGAAGATGCGGTGACCCCCGAAGCTTTCTTT.

This clonotype has more than one count but fewer than ten. This chain uses TRBV27 with TRBJ2-5, with D hard to call. The CDR3 loop spans 13 amino acids. CDR1 is MNHEY and CDR2 is SMNVEV in the germline V gene (reference sequence). Between the trimmed V and J ends, which lost 3 bases and 1 base, there was a span of 6 bases. This CDR3 reads CASSFGIQETQYF. The DNA for the CDR3 is TGTGCCAGCAGTTTTGGTATCCAAGAGACCCAGTACTTC.

The rearrangement uses TRBV27 and TRBJ2-1; 7 nucleotides line up with TRBD2. V lost 5 bases to trimming and J lost 8 bases; unmatched junction nucleotides: 12. This CDR3 region has 15 residues. The germline CDR1 and CDR2 sequences are MNHEY and SMNVEV (reference sequence). Here the CDR3 reads CASSHGSGFYYEQFF. The DNA for the CDR3 is TGTGCCAGCAGTCACGGTAGCGGGTTCTATTATGAGCAGTTCTTC.

This clonotype appeared a few times. The chain recombines TRBV11-1 with TRBJ2-1, with 7 bases aligning to TRBD1. The CDR3 has 15 residues. The trim removed 5 bases at V and 6 bases at J, leaving 10 bases unmatched. CDR1 is SGHAT and CDR2 is FQDESV in the germline V gene (reference sequence). In DNA, the CDR3 is TGTGCCAGCAGCCCAGTGGTGTCAGGGGGCAATGAGCAGTTCTTC. Protein sequence: CASSPVVSGGNEQFF. Using reference TRBV11-1 and TRBJ2-1 for the parts outside the CDR3, the full variable domain is EAEVAQSPRYKITEKSQAVAFWCDPISGHATLYWYRQILGQGPELLVQFQDESVVDDSQLPKDRFSAERLKGVDSTLKIQPAELGDSAMYLCASSPVVSGGNEQFFGPGTRLTVL.

The chain uses TRBV29-1 and TRBJ2-1, with D unclear. Germline V CDR1 and CDR2: SQVTM, ANQGSEA. The CDR3 consists of 12 residues. V was clipped by 4 bases and J by 6 bases, with 10 bases between them. The CDR3 sequence is CSVGSSTNEQFF. CDR3 sequence (DNA): TGCAGCGTTGGTTCAAGTACCAATGAGCAGTTCTTC.

The gene calls are TRBV27 and TRBJ2-5, with 9 bases fitting TRBD1. Germline CDR1 reads MNHEY; CDR2 reads SMNVEV (reference sequence). The V gene end was trimmed by 5 bases and the J gene end by 5 bases; junction bases not matched to a gene: 15. This CDR3 region has 17 residues. This CDR3 reads CASSLTGGNRGPETQYF. The CDR3 DNA reads as TGTGCCAGCAGTCTCACCGGGGGGAACAGGGGGCCGGAGACCCAGTACTTC.

This clonotype was observed at least ten times. The rearrangement uses TRBV4-2 and TRBJ2-1; perhaps TRBD2 as D (5 bases). The CDR3 has 16 residues. V dropped 1 base and J dropped 5 bases, with 15 bases sitting between them. Germline loops: CDR1 LGHNA, CDR2 YNFKEQ. For the CDR3, the DNA is TGTGCCAGCAGCCAAGTAAGGTCTAGCCCAGACAATGAGCAGTTCTTC. Protein product: CASSQVRSSPDNEQFF.

The chain employs TRBV5-1 and TRBJ2-7, with 8 bases aligning to TRBD1. V trimming: 0 bases; J trimming: 1 base; junction bases outside the gene matches: 6. The CDR3 runs 16 residues. Germline V gene data show CDR1 as SGHRS and CDR2 as YFSETQ. The CDR3 sequence is CASSLAGTGDSYEQYF. CDR3 sequence (DNA): TGCGCCAGCAGCTTGGCTGGGACAGGAGATTCCTACGAGCAGTACTTC.

The chain uses TRBV5-5 and TRBJ1-3; no definite D call. V was pared by 4 bases and J by 4 bases, with 15 bases between. Per germline, CDR1 SGHKS and CDR2 YYEKEE (reference sequence). The CDR3 consists of 15 residues. The CDR3 sequence: CASSPGVLSGNTIYF. CDR3 nucleotides: TGTGCCAGCAGCCCCGGAGTCCTGAGCGGAAACACCATATATTTT.

As DNA, the CDR3 is TGCGCCAGCAGCCAAGATTACGAGACCATAGCGGGAGAGACCCAGTACTTC. The encoded protein is CASSQDYETIAGETQYF. This sequence joins TRBV4-3 and TRBJ2-5; 7 bases are shared with TRBD2. Germline V gene lookup returns CDR1 LGHNA and CDR2 YSLEER. J gave up 4 bases and V 0 bases, and 11 bases lay outside the gene matches. The CDR3 has 17 amino acids.

The genes are TRBV29-1 and TRBJ1-2; D is undetermined. CDR1 is SQVTM, CDR2 ANQGSEA, per germline. Trimming pared 4 bases from V and 4 bases from J, leaving 7 bases between. This CDR3 region has 11 residues. The CDR3: CSVAGLYGYTF. The CDR3 DNA follows: TGCAGCGTTGCTGGCCTCTATGGCTACACCTTC.

This clonotype was seen more than once but under ten times. The J gene is TRBJ2-1, the V gene TRBV30; D may be TRBD1 (5 bases). Trimming pared 0 bases from V and 3 bases from J, leaving 6 bases between. The germline gives CDR1 GTSNPN, CDR2 SVGIG (reference sequence). This CDR3 comprises 13 residues. The CDR3 DNA reads as TGTGCCTGGAGTGTCGGACACTACAATGAGCAGTTCTTC. Amino acids: CAWSVGHYNEQFF. Filled out from reference TRBV30 and TRBJ2-1, the complete variable domain reads SQTIHQWPATLVQPVGSPLSLECTVEGTSNPNLYWYRQAAGRGLQLLFYSVGIGQISSEVPQNLSASRPQDRQFILSSKKLLLSDSGFYLCAWSVGHYNEQFFGPGTRLTVL.

The CDR3 region is CATSRTREWHTDTQYF. CDR3 sequence (DNA): TGTGCCACCAGCCGCACCAGGGAGTGGCACACAGATACGCAGTATTTT. The genes are TRBV24-1 and TRBJ2-3; D may be TRBD1 or TRBD2 (5 bases each). V was cut by 7 bases and J by 2 bases, with 18 bases left in between. This CDR3 comprises 16 residues. Germline V gene sequence: CDR1 KGHDR, CDR2 SFDVKD.

This clonotype was found many times. V is TRBV4-1 and J is TRBJ2-3; 13 nucleotides agree with TRBD2. The junction had 3 bases not matched to a gene; V was cut back by 0 bases and J by 6 bases. This CDR3 region has 16 residues. Per germline, CDR1 MGHRA and CDR2 YSYEKL. CDR3 in DNA: TGCGCCAGCAGCCAAGAGGGACTAGCGGGGAAGGATACGCAGTATTTT. It codes for CASSQEGLAGKDTQYF.

This clonotype was seen a handful of times. This chain uses TRBV13 with TRBJ1-2; TRBD1 matches 9 bases. V shed 5 bases, J shed 0 bases, and the junction held 10 bases outside the gene matches. The germline V gene encodes CDR1 PRHDT and CDR2 FYEKMQ (reference sequence). The CDR3 consists of 17 residues. CDR3 bases: TGTGCCAGCAGCGCATCCGGGACAGGGAGGACTAACTATGGCTACACCTTC. Translated, it gives CASSASGTGRTNYGYTF.

This clonotype was seen a few times. The V call is TRBV28, the J call TRBJ1-2, with unresolved D. Germline V CDR1 and CDR2: MDHEN, SYDVKM. The CDR3 consists of 16 residues. The germline V and J ends were trimmed by 4 bases and 4 bases, with 19 bases remaining between them. In nucleotides, the CDR3 is TGTGCCAGCAGTTCGGCGGTAAGATCTGACCCCTATGGCTACACCTTC. It encodes CASSSAVRSDPYGYTF.

This clonotype was seen more than once but under ten times. In nucleotides, the CDR3 is TGTGCCAGCAGCCAAGTTCGGCCGGGACAGGGTGCGAATGAGCAGTTCTTC. This translates into CASSQVRPGQGANEQFF. This sequence joins TRBV3-1 and TRBJ2-1; 9 bases line up with TRBD1. The V segment lost 1 base and the J segment 7 bases; nucleotides outside the gene matches: 11. CDR3 length: 17 residues. Germline V gene sequence: CDR1 LGHDT, CDR2 YNNKEL (reference sequence).

J is TRBJ2-1 and V is TRBV6-5; 7 bases are shared with TRBD2. With 7 bases clipped from V and 7 bases from J, the junction kept 16 bases outside the gene matches. Germline-derived CDR1 and CDR2 are MNHEY and SVGAGI. This CDR3 is 16 amino acids long. CDR3 residues: CASTPTSSFTWNEQFF. CDR3 DNA: TGTGCCAGCACCCCGACTAGCTCTTTTACGTGGAATGAGCAGTTCTTC.